This T cell receptor beta chain was sequenced in a study of blood T cell repertoires in COVID-19. Study-level background: Whether acute or convalescent, the COVID-19 samples came from the United States, Italy and Spain. PBMCs, B-cell-depleted T cells, or T cells were the source of the cDNA or gDNA that made up the material.

Assay used: immunoSEQ multiplex PCR; TCRdb lists only in-frame clones, some missing. The sample shows around 270,000 clones, approximately 91% of them seen only once. While infection was still active, Seattle patients were enrolled and then followed longitudinally. This TCR was recovered from a person aged 18 to 35 with COVID-19, enrolled during active disease. Sequenced sample: peripheral blood.

CDR3 residues: CATERRDRGLGNYGYTF. CDR3 sequence (DNA): TGTGCCACCGAGCGACGGGACAGGGGGCTGGGTAACTATGGCTACACCTTC. J is TRBJ1-2 and V is TRBV24-1; 12 positions agree with TRBD1. The ends lost 9 bases at V and 1 base at J; junction bases unmatched: 11. Germline V lookup: CDR1 KGHDR, CDR2 SFDVKD. The CDR3 sequence is 17 residues long.